The next 4 T cell receptor beta chains were all read from a single sample in a study of blood T cell repertoires in COVID-19. Using immunoSEQ multiplex PCR, the repertoire was profiled, and TCRdb retains in-frame clones only, with some absent. The sample lists around 100,000 clones; approximately 90% were seen once. Sequencing was performed on peripheral blood. Receptors were obtained from a woman in her forties or fifties with acute or convalescent COVID-19.

This clone was detected once. The chain combines TRBV6-5 with TRBJ2-1, with no clear D. Trimming took off 0 bases at V and 0 bases at J, with 9 bases between the two ends. The CDR3 extends over 16 amino acids. The V gene's germline CDR1 is MNHEY and CDR2 SVGAGI. The CDR3, as DNA: TGTGCCAGCAGTTACTCGGCGGTCAGCTCCTACAATGAGCAGTTCTTC. This translates into CASSYSAVSSYNEQFF.

The genes are TRBV27 and TRBJ2-1; 12 nucleotides align to TRBD2. CDR3 length equals 15 residues. Germline loops: CDR1 MNHEY, CDR2 SMNVEV (reference sequence). J lost 6 bases, V lost 2 bases, and 2 bases had no gene match. The CDR3 DNA is TGTGCCAGCAGTTTAGAGGGACTAGCGGGCAATGAGCAGTTCTTC. Amino acid sequence: CASSLEGLAGNEQFF.

V is TRBV7-2 and J is TRBJ1-5; no firm D call. Trimming took 1 base from V and 3 from J, leaving 4 bases between them. Germline CDR1 reads SGHTA; CDR2 reads FQGNSA. The length of the CDR3 is 13 residues. The CDR3 DNA sequence: TGTGCCAGCAGCTTAGAACACAATCAGCCCCAGCATTTT. It specifies CASSLEHNQPQHF.

The chain is built from TRBV12-3 or TRBV12-4 and TRBJ1-5; no reliable D call. This CDR3 is built from 13 residues. Trimming took 5 bases from V and 2 from J, leaving 7 bases between them. The DNA for the CDR3 is TGTGCCAGCAGTGCTACAGGCAATCAGCCCCAGCATTTT. It specifies CASSATGNQPQHF.